Described below is a single T cell receptor (beta chain) sequence and its context. The data were taken from a study of blood T cell repertoires in COVID-19. Whole-study context: The samples span acute and convalescent COVID-19 from the United States, Italy and Spain. T cells, B-cell-depleted T cells, or PBMCs supplied cDNA or gDNA.

Under the authors' procedure: Amplification from reference gene primers served as the basis for estimated nucleated cell counts. The table came from immunoSEQ multiplex PCR; TCRdb's copy has only in-frame clones and leaves some out. The D gene and trimming were derived from the DNA, and the V and J assignments and clone size from that table. The table shows hundreds of thousands of clones, with roughly 90% occurring only once. Germline CDR1 is MGHDK and CDR2 is SYGVNS. The trim removed 3 bases at V and 8 bases at J, leaving 11 bases unmatched. CDR3 length: 15 residues. The sequenced material came from peripheral blood. The chain joins TRBV25-1 to TRBJ1-2, with TRBD1 identical over 8 bases. This receptor was obtained from a man in his 60s who had recovered from COVID-19. DNA for the CDR3: TGTGCCAGCAGTGAGACAGGGGTCGGTGTAAGCGGCTACACCTTC. Translation gives CASSETGVGVSGYTF.